A selection of T cell receptor beta chains follows, all from one sample in a study of shared clonotypes between healthy human individuals. Measured with immunoSEQ multiplex PCR; TCRdb has only the in-frame clones, and not every one. The sample shows over 1.5 million clones, around 98% of them seen only once. Sequenced input: naive CD4+ T cells sorted from blood. The receptor set was obtained from a man aged 25 to 40 in good health. Both conserved end residues are part of each CDR3.

V gene: TRBV6-1; J gene: TRBJ2-7; CDR3 protein: CASSERAGGREQYF
V gene: TRBV28; J gene: TRBJ1-4; CDR3 protein: CANRKQGAGEKLFF
V gene: TRBV29-1; J gene: TRBJ2-1; CDR3 protein: CSVGRRVGHDEQFF
V gene: TRBV9; J gene: TRBJ2-1; CDR3 protein: CASSVGPGTHNEQFF
V gene: TRBV9; J gene: TRBJ2-7; CDR3 protein: CASSVGGGGTYEQYF
V gene: TRBV19; J gene: TRBJ2-7; CDR3 protein: CASSIGQGVAEQYF
V gene: TRBV28; J gene: TRBJ2-7; CDR3 protein: CASRLGAYEQYF
V gene: TRBV10-3; J gene: TRBJ2-7; CDR3 protein: CAISPGQLYEQYF
V gene: TRBV25-1; J gene: TRBJ2-5; CDR3 protein: CASSEWTGAETQYF
V gene: TRBV14; J gene: TRBJ2-7; CDR3 protein: CASSPESSGLAGGGEQYF
V gene: TRBV7-2; J gene: TRBJ2-3; CDR3 protein: CASSLGLAGTDTQYF
V gene: TRBV5-6; J gene: TRBJ1-2; CDR3 protein: CASSLGGHRETNYGYTF
V gene: TRBV27; J gene: TRBJ2-7; CDR3 protein: CASRGPPYEQYF
V gene: TRBV5-8; J gene: TRBJ1-4; CDR3 protein: CASSWDIGDEKLFF
V gene: TRBV11-2; J gene: TRBJ2-5; CDR3 protein: CASSFGETQYF
V gene: TRBV7-9; J gene: TRBJ2-7; CDR3 protein: CASSSADTRYEQYF
V gene: TRBV7-9; J gene: TRBJ2-5; CDR3 protein: CASSSSSSQETQYF
V gene: TRBV5-6; J gene: TRBJ1-4; CDR3 protein: CASSRTGRTEKLFF
V gene: TRBV5-4; J gene: TRBJ2-1; CDR3 protein: CASRNPRDSSYNEQFF
V gene: TRBV28; J gene: TRBJ2-3; CDR3 protein: CASSFAGRAMLDTQYF
V gene: TRBV14; J gene: TRBJ1-1; CDR3 protein: CASSPRAVYTEAFF
V gene: TRBV6-1; J gene: TRBJ2-7; CDR3 protein: CASSRDSYYEQYF
V gene: TRBV4-1; J gene: TRBJ1-1; CDR3 protein: CASSRHQDPNTEAFF
V gene: TRBV5-1; J gene: TRBJ2-6; CDR3 protein: CASSATKRGIGGANVLTF
V gene: TRBV9; J gene: TRBJ2-1; CDR3 protein: CASSVRTGVTYNEQFF
V gene: TRBV2; J gene: TRBJ2-1; CDR3 protein: CASSEFPVVASYNEQFF